The 26 T cell receptor beta chains given below trace back to one sample, sequenced in a study of shared clonotypes between healthy human individuals. Data came from immunoSEQ multiplex PCR; TCRdb stores just in-frame clones and leaves some out. Among roughly 2.2 million clones listed, 93% were seen once. The sample consisted of naive CD4+ T cells from PBMCs. Indicated subset: CD45RA+ positively selected. The receptor source for this set is a man younger than 35 in good health. Some clones in this sample may be carry-over from other donors' samples.

The gene calls are TRBV28 and TRBJ2-7; 8 bases agree with TRBD2. With 11 bases clipped from V and 7 bases from J, the junction kept 13 bases outside the gene matches. CDR1 and CDR2 from the germline V gene are MDHEN and SYDVKM. This CDR3 spans 13 amino acids. The CDR3 reads CALSPAGVWEQYF. CDR3 coding DNA: TGTGCCCTCTCTCCAGCGGGAGTTTGGGAGCAGTACTTC.

The rearrangement joins TRBV12-5 to TRBJ1-1; D not certain. The CDR3 runs 11 residues. V was pared by 4 bases and J by 1 base, with 1 base between. Germline CDR1 and CDR2: LGHNT and FRNRAP. The CDR3 sequence is CASGWNTEAFF. DNA of the CDR3: TGTGCTAGTGGTTGGAACACTGAAGCTTTCTTT.

The rearrangement uses TRBV27 and TRBJ2-3; D possibly matches TRBD1 or TRBD2 (6 bases each). The CDR3 is made up of 17 amino acids. Germline V CDR1 and CDR2: MNHEY, SMNVEV (reference sequence). Trimming cost V 3 bases and J 7 bases, with 23 bases left between them. The CDR3 nucleotides are TGTGCCAGCAGTTTTCAACTCAGGGGCGACGCGGGGCATACGCAGTATTTT. Protein: CASSFQLRGDAGHTQYF.

The chain has TRBV7-9 and TRBJ1-2, with unresolved D. The CDR3 length is 14 residues. V lost 5 bases and J 7 bases, leaving 17 bases between the germline ends. CDR1 SEHNR and CDR2 FQNEAQ come from the germline V gene (reference sequence). The CDR3 nucleotides read TGTGCCAGCAGCCCGCTGGCGGGTTCCGGTGGCTACACCTTC. Protein sequence: CASSPLAGSGGYTF.

V and J are TRBV5-1 and TRBJ2-1; maybe TRBD2 (5 bases). This CDR3 has 17 residues. Trimming removed 0 bases from V and 0 bases from J, with 13 bases in between. Germline V CDR1 and CDR2: SGHRS, YFSETQ. CDR3 coding DNA: TGCGCCAGCAGCTTGGGGTCAACTAGTCCCTCCTACAATGAGCAGTTCTTC. This translates into CASSLGSTSPSYNEQFF.

The chain combines TRBV20-1 with TRBJ2-1, with D hard to call. Trimming cost V 6 bases and J 10 bases, with 10 bases left between them. The CDR3 is 10 residues long. Looked up from germline, CDR1 is DFQATT and CDR2 is SNEGSKA (reference sequence). The DNA of the CDR3 is TGCAGTGCGCTGTATGGCGAGCAGTTCTTC. Amino acid sequence: CSALYGEQFF.

The J gene is TRBJ2-3, the V gene TRBV28, with 7 bases identical to TRBD1. Germline V gene data show CDR1 as MDHEN and CDR2 as SYDVKM. This CDR3 spans 14 amino acids. Trimming took 5 bases from V and 6 from J; bases not matched to a gene: 8. The CDR3 loop reads CASSKRTGTDTQYF. The DNA for the CDR3 is TGTGCCAGCAGTAAGAGGACAGGAACGGATACGCAGTATTTT.

This sequence joins TRBV28 and TRBJ2-6; weak D call: TRBD2 (5 bases). Between the trimmed V and J ends, which lost 3 bases and 0 bases, there was a span of 15 bases. The germline V gene has CDR1 MDHEN and CDR2 SYDVKM. The CDR3 is made up of 18 amino acids. The CDR3 loop reads CASSFPAGVASGANVLTF. CDR3 bases: TGTGCCAGCAGTTTTCCCGCCGGGGTAGCCTCTGGGGCCAACGTCCTGACTTTC.

This clone appeared a single time. The V gene is TRBV2, the J gene TRBJ2-7, with D unclear. The CDR3 is 12 amino acids. Germline CDR1 and CDR2: SNHLY and FYNNEI. The V end lost 3 bases, the J end lost 5 bases, and 8 bases lay between the germline ends. In nucleotides, the CDR3 is TGTGCCAGCAGTGAGGGATGGGACGAGCAGTACTTC. Its translation: CASSEGWDEQYF.

The chain couples TRBV6-1 to TRBJ2-3, with 10 bases matching TRBD2. V was clipped by 3 bases and J by 0 bases; unmatched bases: 9. Germline V gene sequence: CDR1 MNHNS, CDR2 SASEGT. There are 18 residues in the CDR3. Written as DNA, the CDR3 is TGTGCCAGCAGTGAGGCTAGCGGGAGACGAACTAGCACAGATACGCAGTATTTT. This sequence encodes CASSEASGRRTSTDTQYF.

Of note for this clone: In the same sample, other DNA sequences code for this CDR3. The chain links TRBV5-4 to TRBJ2-3; no clear D gene. V lost 4 bases and J 3 bases, leaving 3 bases between the germline ends. Germline V gene sequence: CDR1 SGHNT, CDR2 YYREEE (reference sequence). The CDR3 runs 11 residues. CDR3 in DNA: TGTGCCAGCAGCGAAACAGATACGCAGTATTTT. Protein: CASSETDTQYF. The entire variable domain, with the rest obtained from reference TRBV5-4 and TRBJ2-3, is as follows: ETGVTQSPTHLIKTRGQQVTLRCSSQSGHNTVSWYQQALGQGPQFIFQYYREEENGRGNFPPRFSGLQFPNYSSELNVNALELDDSALYLCASSETDTQYFGPGTRLTVL.

The V gene is TRBV5-4, the J gene TRBJ2-7; the match to TRBD1 covers 10 bases. CDR1 is SGHNT and CDR2 is YYREEE in the germline V gene (reference sequence). CDR3 length: 14 amino acids. V shed 5 bases and J 6 bases; nucleotides not matched to a gene: 8. DNA of the CDR3: TGTGCCAGCAGACCCCGGGACAGGGGTGGCGAGCAGTACTTC. This encodes CASRPRDRGGEQYF.

The count of this clone is one. V gene TRBV5-1 combines with J gene TRBJ2-3, with D tentatively TRBD2 (6 bases). The V end lost 4 bases, the J end lost 0 bases, and 18 bases lay between the germline ends. Per germline, CDR1 SGHRS and CDR2 YFSETQ. The CDR3 covers 17 residues. CDR3 amino acids: CASSPGDSGPSTDTQYF. In nucleotides, the CDR3 is TGCGCCAGCAGCCCGGGAGATAGCGGACCTAGCACAGATACGCAGTATTTT.

The chain employs TRBV15 and TRBJ2-6, with D perhaps TRBD1 (5 bases). CDR3 length: 17 amino acids. Trimming took 2 bases from V and 0 from J, leaving 11 bases between them. Looked up from germline, CDR1 is LNHNV and CDR2 is YYDKDF (reference sequence). The CDR3 DNA is TGTGCCACCAGCAGAACAGGTTCCTTCTCTGGGGCCAACGTCCTGACTTTC. This translates into CATSRTGSFSGANVLTF.

This chain links TRBV5-1 with TRBJ2-1; D perhaps matches TRBD2 (6 bases). The CDR3 runs to 17 residues. Germline CDR1 reads SGHRS; CDR2 reads YFSETQ. The V gene lost 0 bases and the J gene lost 10 bases, with 23 bases spanning the gap. The CDR3 region is CASSLVPGGPGVGEQFF. DNA of the CDR3: TGCGCCAGCAGCTTGGTCCCCGGGGGACCCGGAGTGGGGGAGCAGTTCTTC.

The chain links TRBV6-5 to TRBJ1-3; the D gene is possibly TRBD1 (5 bases). The V and J ends lost 6 bases and 0 bases respectively, with 9 bases between them. The CDR3 loop spans 14 amino acids. The germline V gene has CDR1 MNHEY and CDR2 SVGAGI. CDR3 region: CASRGRFSGNTIYF. The CDR3 nucleotides are TGTGCCAGCAGGGGACGCTTCTCTGGAAACACCATATATTTT.

This rearrangement joins TRBV5-1 to TRBJ2-3; no firm D call. The CDR3 length is 13 residues. The germline V and J ends were trimmed by 2 bases and 3 bases, with 7 bases remaining between them. Germline CDR1 is SGHRS and CDR2 is YFSETQ. The CDR3 bases are TGCGCCAGCAGCTTTGGGCGGACAGATACGCAGTATTTT. This gives the protein CASSFGRTDTQYF.

The V gene is TRBV5-6, the J gene TRBJ2-3; D is possibly TRBD2 (5 bases). V lost 3 bases to trimming and J lost 10 bases, with 18 bases between them. CDR1 is SGHDT and CDR2 is YYEEEE in the germline V gene. This CDR3 comprises 14 residues. The CDR3 here is CASSSTRLGVAQYF. The CDR3 nucleotides are TGTGCCAGCAGCTCCACTAGGTTGGGCGTGGCGCAGTATTTT.

CDR3 protein: CASSLDGGKWDEQFF. In DNA form, the CDR3 reads TGTGCCAGCAGCTTAGATGGGGGGAAGTGGGATGAGCAGTTCTTC. The V call is TRBV11-2, the J call TRBJ2-1; maybe TRBD2 (6 bases). Trimming stripped 0 bases from V and 8 bases from J, with 14 bases between. CDR1 and CDR2 from the germline V gene are SGHAT and FQNNGV. The CDR3 totals 15 residues. Combining the CDR3 with reference TRBV11-2 and TRBJ2-1 gives the whole variable domain EAGVAQSPRYKIIEKRQSVAFWCNPISGHATLYWYQQILGQGPKLLIQFQNNGVVDDSQLPKDRFSAERLKGVDSTLKIQPAKLEDSAVYLCASSLDGGKWDEQFFGPGTRLTVL.

The rearrangement joins TRBV11-2 to TRBJ2-7; a weak D match, TRBD2 (6 bases). The V end was cut by 0 bases, the J end by 12 bases, with 15 bases between. CDR3 length: 13 amino acids. CDR1 is SGHAT and CDR2 is FQNNGV in the germline V gene. The CDR3 bases are TGTGCCAGCAGCTTAGACGGATCCCGGGGGACGTACTTC. Residues: CASSLDGSRGTYF. Combining the CDR3 with reference TRBV11-2 and TRBJ2-7 gives the whole variable domain EAGVAQSPRYKIIEKRQSVAFWCNPISGHATLYWYQQILGQGPKLLIQFQNNGVVDDSQLPKDRFSAERLKGVDSTLKIQPAKLEDSAVYLCASSLDGSRGTYFGPGTRLTVT.

The chain links TRBV2 to TRBJ1-2; TRBD1 is a possible D gene (6 bases). Germline V CDR1 and CDR2: SNHLY, FYNNEI. V lost 4 bases and J lost 8, with 8 bases in between. The CDR3 consists of 11 residues. The CDR3 sequence: CASSVDRGYTF. For the CDR3, the DNA is TGTGCCAGCAGTGTCGACAGGGGCTACACCTTC.

This clone has only one observation. The sample holds other DNA sequences that translate to the same CDR3. The genes are TRBV5-1 and TRBJ2-5; 8 bases are shared with TRBD1. This CDR3 region has 14 residues. With V trimmed by 4 bases and J by 2 bases, 4 bases remained unmatched. Germline V gene data show CDR1 as SGHRS and CDR2 as YFSETQ. The CDR3 loop reads CASSPGTGQETQYF. CDR3 bases: TGCGCCAGCAGCCCCGGGACAGGTCAAGAGACCCAGTACTTC.

A word on this clone: Other DNA variants within this sample encode the same CDR3. The rearrangement links TRBV5-1 to TRBJ2-2, with D tentatively TRBD2 (6 bases). V was clipped by 4 bases and J by 4 bases, with 8 bases between them. Germline V gene data show CDR1 as SGHRS and CDR2 as YFSETQ. The CDR3 sequence is 13 residues long. The CDR3 DNA sequence: TGCGCCAGCAGCCGGGGGTCCACCGGGGAGCTGTTTTTT. Translation gives CASSRGSTGELFF. Drawing the rest from reference TRBV5-1 and TRBJ2-2, the complete variable domain is KAGVTQTPRYLIKTRGQQVTLSCSPISGHRSVSWYQQTPGQGLQFLFEYFSETQRNKGNFPGRFSGRQFSNSRSEMNVSTLELGDSALYLCASSRGSTGELFFGEGSRLTVL.

The chain couples TRBV28 to TRBJ2-7; D uncertain. Deletions cut 8 bases from V and 0 bases from J, with 11 bases between. The germline CDR1 and CDR2 sequences are MDHEN and SYDVKM. This CDR3 contains 13 residues. The CDR3 loop is CASSVGGSYEQYF. CDR3 nucleotides: TGTGCCAGCTCGGTCGGCGGCTCCTACGAGCAGTACTTC.

This clone was seen once. V usage is TRBV7-3 and J usage is TRBJ2-3, with 15 nucleotides matching TRBD2. Germline V gene data show CDR1 as SGHTA and CDR2 as FQGTGA. The ends lost 5 bases at V and 5 bases at J; junction bases unmatched: 11. This CDR3 contains 18 residues. CDR3 nucleotide sequence: TGTGCCAGCAGCATACCCCGGACTAGCGGGAGGGCCAAAGATACGCAGTATTTT. Protein: CASSIPRTSGRAKDTQYF.

The chain combines TRBV5-1 with TRBJ2-1; the match to TRBD2 covers 11 bases. Looked up from germline, CDR1 is SGHRS and CDR2 is YFSETQ. The CDR3 is 15 residues long. V shed 7 bases and J 5 bases; nucleotides not matched to a gene: 8. CDR3 sequence (DNA): TGCGCCAGCCAGGAAGGGACTAGCGGAAACAATGAGCAGTTCTTC. It specifies CASQEGTSGNNEQFF.